Presented here are 26 T cell receptor beta chains from one specimen sequenced in a study of early T cells in non-severe SARS-CoV-2 infection. TCRdb itself ran the 5' RACE reads through MiXCR, one entry per CDR3 protein. Of roughly 76,000 distinct CDR3 sequences listed, more than 9% are singletons. Sequenced input: whole blood. These receptors all stem from an adult who was a healthcare worker with PCR-confirmed SARS-CoV-2 infection or an uninfected control (not recorded which).

The V and J genes are TRBV7-9 and TRBJ2-7; D may match TRBD1 or TRBD2 (5 bases each). The germline V and J ends were trimmed by 9 bases and 3 bases, with 15 bases remaining between them. Germline V gene data show CDR1 as SEHNR and CDR2 as FQNEAQ (reference sequence). The CDR3 is 13 amino acids. CDR3 amino acids: CASGPGRSYEQYF. Written as DNA, the CDR3 is TGTGCCAGTGGACCGGGACGAAGCTACGAGCAGTACTTC.

This chain joins TRBV25-1 and TRBJ1-3; 7 positions agree with TRBD1. Germline assignment: CDR1 MGHDK and CDR2 SYGVNS. Trimming cost V 3 bases and J 4 bases; bases outside gene matches: 6. This CDR3 is 15 amino acids long. The CDR3 is CASSDSRGVGNTIYF. The DNA of the CDR3 is TGTGCCAGCAGTGATTCCAGGGGGGTGGGAAACACCATATATTTT.

This clonotype was counted at least ten times. The chain has TRBV5-4 and TRBJ2-1; the D call may be TRBD1 or TRBD2 (5 bases each). CDR1 is SGHNT and CDR2 is YYREEE in the germline V gene (reference sequence). The germline V and J ends were trimmed by 3 bases and 10 bases, with 11 bases remaining between them. The CDR3 loop spans 12 amino acids. CDR3 DNA: TGTGCCAGCAGCTCCAGAGGGACCGAGCAGTTCTTC. It specifies CASSSRGTEQFF.

The chain combines TRBV29-1 with TRBJ2-1; TRBD2 aligns across 7 bases. Losses at the gene ends were 3 bases for V and 5 bases for J; bases not matched to a gene: 10. Germline lookup yields CDR1 SQVTM and CDR2 ANQGSEA. This CDR3 spans 15 amino acids. CDR3 residues: CSVDPQSGNHNEQFF. CDR3 bases: TGCAGCGTTGACCCCCAAAGCGGGAACCACAATGAGCAGTTCTTC.

This rearrangement joins TRBV3-1 to TRBJ2-2; no reliable D call. There are 13 residues in the CDR3. V lost 2 bases, J lost 6 bases, and 7 bases lay in between. Germline CDR1 LGHDT, CDR2 YNNKEL (reference sequence). The CDR3 coding sequence is TGTGCCAGCAGCCAACAGTCCGCCGGGGAGCTGTTTTTT. The encoded protein is CASSQQSAGELFF. Full variable domain (missing parts from reference TRBV3-1 and TRBJ2-2): DTAVSQTPKYLVTQMGNDKSIKCEQNLGHDTMYWYKQDSKKFLKIMFSYNNKELIINETVPNRFSPKSPDKAHLNLHINSLELGDSAVYFCASSQQSAGELFFGEGSRLTVL.

This clonotype was counted a few times. Here the CDR3 reads CASMDRYQETQYF. The CDR3 DNA follows: TGTGCCAGCATGGACAGGTACCAAGAGACCCAGTACTTC. This chain connects TRBV2 to TRBJ2-5; 7 bases match TRBD1. V gave up 7 bases and J gave up 0 bases; unmatched junction bases: 2. Looked up from germline, CDR1 is SNHLY and CDR2 is FYNNEI. The CDR3 contains 13 residues.

The chain carries TRBV12-3 or TRBV12-4 and TRBJ2-1; no clear D gene. Trimming removed 7 bases from V and 3 bases from J, with 10 bases in between. The CDR3 is made up of 13 amino acids. The CDR3 reads CASTELVYNEQFF. CDR3 DNA: TGTGCCAGCACTGAACTGGTCTACAATGAGCAGTTCTTC.

This clonotype was observed a few times. The chain has TRBV5-1 and TRBJ2-3, with a possible D match to TRBD2 (5 bases). The CDR3 has 15 amino acids. V lost 5 bases to trimming and J lost 2 bases, with 15 bases between them. Germline CDR1 SGHRS, CDR2 YFSETQ. The CDR3 loop reads CASRSGLPVTDTQYF. CDR3 DNA sequence: TGCGCCAGCAGGAGCGGACTTCCAGTCACAGATACGCAGTATTTT. Based on the CDR3 plus reference TRBV5-1 and TRBJ2-3, the full variable domain is KAGVTQTPRYLIKTRGQQVTLSCSPISGHRSVSWYQQTPGQGLQFLFEYFSETQRNKGNFPGRFSGRQFSNSRSEMNVSTLELGDSALYLCASRSGLPVTDTQYFGPGTRLTVL.

J is TRBJ2-7 and V is TRBV29-1, with D perhaps matching TRBD1 (7 bases). The CDR3 is made up of 14 amino acids. Germline values: CDR1 SQVTM, CDR2 ANQGSEA. V was pared by 7 bases and J by 5 bases, with 21 bases between. DNA for the CDR3: TGCAGCGGTCAGGGAGGCAGGGGGGTTGACGAGCAGTACTTC. Protein product: CSGQGGRGVDEQYF.

At least ten counts were recorded for this clonotype. The chain couples TRBV7-2 to TRBJ2-1; the D gene is possibly TRBD1 (5 bases). The CDR3 is 16 amino acids. Germline CDR1 SGHTA, CDR2 FQGNSA. Trimming took 4 bases from V and 1 from J, leaving 14 bases between them. CDR3 protein: CASSSPETGSYNEQFF. DNA of the CDR3: TGTGCCAGCAGCTCGCCAGAAACAGGTTCCTACAATGAGCAGTTCTTC.

The V gene is TRBV18, the J gene TRBJ1-1; no clear D gene. V was trimmed by 3 bases and J by 4 bases, leaving 9 bases between them. The CDR3 totals 13 residues. CDR1 is KGHSH and CDR2 is LQKENI in the germline V gene. CDR3 nucleotides: TGTGCCAGCTCACCGAGTATAAGCACTGAAGCTTTCTTT. Its translation: CASSPSISTEAFF.

V and J are TRBV18 and TRBJ1-5; 7 bases are a match to TRBD1. The CDR3 runs to 15 residues. Losses at the gene ends were 2 bases for V and 4 bases for J; bases not matched to a gene: 5. The V gene's germline CDR1 is KGHSH and CDR2 LQKENI. CDR3 coding DNA: TGTGCCAGCTCACCATGGACAGGAGCTAATCAGCCCCAGCATTTT. Encoded protein: CASSPWTGANQPQHF.

This chain links TRBV20-1 with TRBJ2-5, with 8 bases that match TRBD2. The junction had 12 bases not matched to a gene; V was cut back by 5 bases and J by 7 bases. The CDR3 runs 14 residues. Germline V CDR1 and CDR2: DFQATT, SNEGSKA (reference sequence). CDR3 sequence (DNA): TGCAGTGCTTGGCCCCTCGCGGGGGGAGCGACCCAGTACTTC. It specifies CSAWPLAGGATQYF.

This clonotype turned up a few times. V is TRBV12-3 or TRBV12-4 and J is TRBJ2-7; unclear D gene. V lost 5 bases and J 4 bases, leaving 6 bases between the germline ends. This CDR3 contains 11 residues. As DNA, the CDR3 is TGTGCCAGCAGTGTAGGTTACGAGCAGTACTTC. Protein sequence: CASSVGYEQYF.

This clonotype turned up a few times. This chain connects TRBV29-1 to TRBJ1-6; D not resolved. The CDR3 sequence is 13 residues long. V was trimmed by 2 bases and J by 10 bases, leaving 12 bases between them. CDR1 is SQVTM and CDR2 is ANQGSEA in the germline V gene. The CDR3 here is CSVETGVDSPLHF. The CDR3 region has the DNA TGCAGCGTTGAAACTGGAGTAGACTCACCCCTCCACTTT.

The chain couples TRBV7-2 to TRBJ2-5; 10 nucleotides match TRBD2. The CDR3 is 15 residues long. Unmatched junction bases numbered 6, after V lost 3 bases and J lost 5 bases. In germline, CDR1 is SGHTA, CDR2 FQGNSA. CDR3 amino acids: CASSLASGRVETQYF. Here the CDR3 DNA reads TGTGCCAGCAGCTTGGCCAGCGGGAGGGTGGAGACCCAGTACTTC.

The chain recombines TRBV12-3 or TRBV12-4 with TRBJ1-1; the D gene is possibly TRBD1 (5 bases). The germline V and J ends were trimmed by 3 bases and 0 bases, with 11 bases remaining between them. The length of the CDR3 is 15 residues. The CDR3 sequence is CASSFPQGMNTEAFF. The CDR3 DNA follows: TGTGCCAGCAGTTTCCCCCAGGGAATGAACACTGAAGCTTTCTTT.

The V and J genes are TRBV6-5 and TRBJ2-5; tentatively, D is TRBD2 (6 bases). V was pared by 7 bases and J by 0 bases, with 9 bases between. The CDR3 extends over 13 amino acids. Per the germline V gene, CDR1 is MNHEY and CDR2 is SVGAGI. CDR3: CASTRGYQETQYF. CDR3 bases: TGTGCCAGCACCCGGGGGTACCAAGAGACCCAGTACTTC.

Many counts were recorded for this clonotype. CDR3 nucleotides: TGCAGCGTTGGAGCTCCCACTCCTGGAGCCCGGGGGGAGCAGTTCTTC. Its translation is CSVGAPTPGARGEQFF. The V and J genes are TRBV29-1 and TRBJ2-1; D may be TRBD2 (6 bases). Between the trimmed V and J ends, which lost 4 bases and 10 bases, there was a span of 26 bases. Germline loops: CDR1 SQVTM, CDR2 ANQGSEA. The CDR3 has 16 amino acids.

On this clonotype itself: The germline gene is not matched at one end of the junction; a read error may be the cause. CDR3 residues: CSVEGSDEQYF. In DNA form, the CDR3 reads TGCAGCGTTGAGGGCTCCGACGAGCAGTACTTC. The rearrangement joins TRBV29-1 to TRBJ2-7; D gene uncertain. The CDR3 runs 11 residues. Germline assignment: CDR1 SQVTM and CDR2 ANQGSEA.

This clonotype occurred many times. The chain uses TRBV4-1 and TRBJ2-6; D gene ambiguous. The CDR3 is 17 residues long. The V end lost 0 bases, the J end lost 0 bases, and 9 bases lay between the germline ends. Germline V gene data show CDR1 as MGHRA and CDR2 as YSYEKL. The CDR3 loop is CASSQESRPSGANVLTF. The CDR3 DNA reads TGCGCCAGCAGCCAAGAGTCCCGACCCTCTGGGGCCAACGTCCTGACTTTC.

This clonotype was counted between two and nine times. The V call is TRBV18, the J call TRBJ1-2, with 8 bases that match TRBD1. This CDR3 spans 14 amino acids. In germline, CDR1 is KGHSH, CDR2 LQKENI. The trim removed 4 bases at V and 8 bases at J, leaving 9 bases unmatched. The CDR3 spells CASSLRTGKDGYTF. CDR3 in DNA: TGTGCCAGCTCACTACGGACAGGGAAGGACGGCTACACCTTC.

This rearrangement joins TRBV20-1 to TRBJ1-1; D is unresolved. The germline V gene encodes CDR1 DFQATT and CDR2 SNEGSKA (reference sequence). V gave up 6 bases and J gave up 4 bases, with 12 bases separating them. The CDR3 runs to 12 residues. CDR3 protein: CSAGRVGTEAFF. CDR3 in DNA: TGCAGTGCCGGGAGAGTGGGCACTGAAGCTTTCTTT.

This clonotype was observed at least ten times. The V call is TRBV5-1, the J call TRBJ2-7; a possible D gene is TRBD2 (6 bases). Germline CDR1 SGHRS, CDR2 YFSETQ. The CDR3 is made up of 13 amino acids. The ends were cut back, 1 base at V and 7 bases at J, with 12 bases in the middle. In nucleotides, the CDR3 is TGCGCCAGCAGCTTGACGGGAGTGGGGGAGCAGTACTTC. Its translation: CASSLTGVGEQYF.

The CDR3 nucleotides read TGCAGCGTCAACGGGGCAGGGCTCACAGATACGCAGTATTTT. Encoded protein: CSVNGAGLTDTQYF. The genes are TRBV29-1 and TRBJ2-3; D may be TRBD1 or TRBD2 (5 bases each). The CDR3 has 14 residues. Per germline, CDR1 SQVTM and CDR2 ANQGSEA. Trimming removed 6 bases at V and 2 bases at J, with 15 bases between.

This clonotype was observed at least ten times. J is TRBJ2-3 and V is TRBV9; maybe TRBD2 (6 bases). This CDR3 has 14 residues. The germline CDR1 and CDR2 sequences are SGDLS and YYNGEE. Trimming shortened V by 0 bases and J by 6 bases, and 11 bases separated the two germline ends. The CDR3 reads CASSVGGSGDTQYF. CDR3 nucleotides: TGTGCCAGCAGCGTAGGGGGTAGCGGTGATACGCAGTATTTT.